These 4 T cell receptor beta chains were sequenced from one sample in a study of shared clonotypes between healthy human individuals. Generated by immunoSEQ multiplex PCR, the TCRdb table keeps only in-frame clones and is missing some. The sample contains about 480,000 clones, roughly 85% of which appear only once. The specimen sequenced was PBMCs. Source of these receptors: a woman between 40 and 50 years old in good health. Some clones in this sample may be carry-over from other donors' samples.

CDR3: CASSNSLGDVEQYF. The DNA of the CDR3 is TGTGCCAGCAGTAACAGTCTCGGGGACGTAGAGCAGTACTTC. J is TRBJ2-7 and V is TRBV2; D possibly matches TRBD1 or TRBD2 (5 bases each). Trimming took 5 bases from V and 7 from J, leaving 18 bases between them. Germline assignment: CDR1 SNHLY and CDR2 FYNNEI. This CDR3 is built from 14 residues.

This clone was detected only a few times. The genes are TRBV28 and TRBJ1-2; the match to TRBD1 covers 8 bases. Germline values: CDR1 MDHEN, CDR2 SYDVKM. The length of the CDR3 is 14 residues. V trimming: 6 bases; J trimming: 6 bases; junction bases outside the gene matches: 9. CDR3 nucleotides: TGTGCCAGCAGCCCACCCCACAGGGGGGATGGCTACACCTTC. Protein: CASSPPHRGDGYTF.

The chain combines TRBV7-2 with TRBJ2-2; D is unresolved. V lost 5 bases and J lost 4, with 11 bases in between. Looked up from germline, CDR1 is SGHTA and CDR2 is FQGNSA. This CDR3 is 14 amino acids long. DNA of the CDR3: TGTGCCAGCAGCCCTCGTGATAGCACCGGGGAGCTGTTTTTT. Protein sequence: CASSPRDSTGELFF.

CDR3 coding DNA: TGTGCCAGCAGTGAGGGGAAGGGAAGGGCCGGGGAGCTGTTTTTT. Translating it yields CASSEGKGRAGELFF. This chain links TRBV6-1 with TRBJ2-2, with D uncertain. Germline V gene lookup returns CDR1 MNHNS and CDR2 SASEGT. Between the trimmed V and J ends, which lost 3 bases and 6 bases, there was a span of 14 bases. This CDR3 contains 15 residues.